This T cell receptor (beta chain) was captured by sequencing in a study of cytomegalovirus exposure and HLA in healthy donors. The CDR3 is made up of 16 amino acids. The germline V gene has CDR1 MNHEY and CDR2 SMNVEV (reference sequence). With 1 base removed from V and 7 bases from J, the gap between germline ends came to 17 bases. Repertoires were generated with immunoSEQ multiplex PCR, while TCRdb's copy carries only in-frame clones and drops some. This sample has 60,000 to 65,000 clones; 90% to 96% occur once, and the top ten carry more than 0.95%. The chain recombines TRBV27 with TRBJ2-1; D not certain. Sequencing was done on a sample of PBMCs. This TCR was recovered from a woman aged 18-29 years in good health and CMV-seronegative. Written as DNA, the CDR3 is TGTGCCAGCAGTTTATTGGGCAACACGCTTCGGAATGAGCAGTTCTTC. This codes for CASSLLGNTLRNEQFF.